This TCR beta chain was documented in a study of blood T cell repertoires in COVID-19. The wider study: Sources were T cells, B-cell-depleted T cells, or PBMCs; the material itself was cDNA or gDNA.

In the authors' workflow: By means of reference gene primer amplification, nucleated cell counts were estimated. The table came from immunoSEQ multiplex PCR; TCRdb's copy has only in-frame clones and leaves some out. V and J calls plus clone size are reproduced from that table; the DNA served to infer D and trimming. The sample has some 300,000 clones, about nine tenths seen once; the top ten hold about 1.7%. Participant ages covered 18 to 89 years across approximately 25 US areas. Which cohort a participant joined came from the clinical history participants gave. The material sequenced was PBMCs or T cells enriched from blood (not recorded which). This clonotype originated in a woman aged 40 to 50 who had recovered from COVID-19.

This chain's CDR3 is CASSLTFSSFYNSPLHF. The CDR3 DNA follows: TGTGCCAGCAGCTTAACGTTTTCCAGTTTTTATAATTCACCCCTCCACTTT. The chain couples TRBV7-3 to TRBJ1-6; D is unclear. CDR3 size: 17 residues. Trimming cost V 0 bases and J 4 bases, with 13 bases left between them. The germline CDR1 and CDR2 sequences are SGHTA and FQGTGA.